The 20 T cell receptor beta chains below come from one sample, sequenced in a study of blood T cell repertoires in COVID-19. Assay used: immunoSEQ multiplex PCR; TCRdb lists only in-frame clones, some missing. The sample consists of around 140,000 clones, roughly three quarters of them appearing once. Input material: peripheral blood. These receptors originate from an older woman with acute or convalescent COVID-19.

V is TRBV19 and J is TRBJ2-1, with TRBD2 identical over 12 bases. Germline trimming cut 5 bases from V and 5 bases from J; bases unmatched to any gene: 4. The CDR3 has 15 residues. Per the germline V gene, CDR1 is LNHDA and CDR2 is SQIVND (reference sequence). CDR3 region: CASSWTSGIHNEQFF. CDR3 in DNA: TGTGCCAGTAGTTGGACTAGCGGGATCCACAATGAGCAGTTCTTC. Variable domain in full (rest from reference TRBV19 and TRBJ2-1): DGGITQSPKYLFRKEGQNVTLSCEQNLNHDAMYWYRQDPGQGLRLIYYSQIVNDFQKGDIAEGYSVSREKKESFPLTVTSAQKNPTAFYLCASSWTSGIHNEQFFGPGTRLTVL.

V usage is TRBV7-2 and J usage is TRBJ2-5, with 9 bases that match TRBD1. The germline V gene encodes CDR1 SGHTA and CDR2 FQGNSA. V shed 4 bases and J 0 bases; nucleotides not matched to a gene: 3. CDR3 length: 15 residues. CDR3 residues: CASSSQGANQETQYF. The CDR3 DNA reads TGTGCCAGCAGCTCACAGGGGGCGAACCAAGAGACCCAGTACTTC.

The J gene is TRBJ1-5, the V gene TRBV6-1; a weak D match, TRBD1 (5 bases). V gave up 2 bases and J gave up 2 bases, with 13 bases separating them. CDR1 and CDR2 (germline): MNHNS, SASEGT. This CDR3 contains 16 residues. CDR3 nucleotide sequence: TGTGCCAGCAGTGAATGGGCAGGGATAGGCAATCAGCCCCAGCATTTT. It translates to CASSEWAGIGNQPQHF.

This chain uses TRBV14 with TRBJ2-5, with D perhaps TRBD2 (5 bases). V was clipped by 0 bases and J by 7 bases, with 15 bases between them. The CDR3 covers 15 residues. CDR1 and CDR2 from the germline V gene are SGHDN and FVKESK. This CDR3 reads CASSQDRGGWGTQYF. The DNA of the CDR3 is TGTGCCAGCAGCCAAGATCGTGGAGGCTGGGGGACCCAGTACTTC.

The chain recombines TRBV5-1 with TRBJ1-3; TRBD1 aligns across 9 bases. This CDR3 is 14 amino acids long. Germline V gives CDR1 SGHRS, CDR2 YFSETQ. With 5 bases clipped from V and 8 bases from J, the junction kept 8 bases outside the gene matches. As DNA, the CDR3 is TGCGCCAGCAGTTCTACAGGGGGCTCGGACACCATATATTTT. It specifies CASSSTGGSDTIYF.

The gene calls are TRBV18 and TRBJ2-3; tentatively, D is TRBD1 (5 bases). This CDR3 spans 15 amino acids. Trimming cost V 1 base and J 3 bases, with 11 bases left between them. The germline gives CDR1 KGHSH, CDR2 LQKENI. The CDR3 DNA sequence: TGTGCCAGCTCACCACTAGGGGCAAGGACAGATACGCAGTATTTT. This translates into CASSPLGARTDTQYF.

The chain links TRBV6-5 to TRBJ1-2, with TRBD1 matching 8 bases. CDR1 MNHEY and CDR2 SVGAGI come from the germline V gene. CDR3 size: 15 residues. The V segment lost 4 bases and the J segment 5 bases; nucleotides outside the gene matches: 9. As DNA, the CDR3 is TGTGCCAGCAGTTCCCGAGCAGGGGGCGGGTATGGCTACACCTTC. This translates into CASSSRAGGGYGYTF.

The gene calls are TRBV12-3 or TRBV12-4 and TRBJ1-1, with a tentative D call TRBD1 (5 bases). V lost 6 bases and J 6 bases, leaving 11 bases between the germline ends. The length of the CDR3 is 12 residues. As DNA, the CDR3 is TGTGCCAGCAGGGAGATGACAGCTGAAGCTTTCTTT. Amino acids: CASREMTAEAFF.

The rearrangement links TRBV25-1 to TRBJ2-2; D ambiguous. V was shortened by 1 base and J by 2 bases, with 5 bases between the two germline ends. The CDR3 runs 14 residues. Germline V lookup: CDR1 MGHDK, CDR2 SYGVNS. The CDR3 region has the DNA TGTGCCAGCAGTGAATCGGTCAACACCGGGGAGCTGTTTTTT. It encodes CASSESVNTGELFF. Filled out from reference TRBV25-1 and TRBJ2-2, the complete variable domain reads EADIYQTPRYLVIGTGKKITLECSQTMGHDKMYWYQQDPGMELHLIHYSYGVNSTEKGDLSSESTVSRIRTEHFPLTLESARPSHTSQYLCASSESVNTGELFFGEGSRLTVL.

The chain uses TRBV6-5 and TRBJ1-1, with 9 bases matching TRBD1. This CDR3 is 12 amino acids long. The junction had 0 bases not matched to a gene; V was cut back by 2 bases and J by 8 bases. Germline assignment: CDR1 MNHEY and CDR2 SVGAGI. This CDR3 is CASSYGQGEAFF. CDR3 DNA: TGTGCCAGCAGTTACGGACAGGGGGAAGCTTTCTTT.

This rearrangement joins TRBV5-1 to TRBJ1-6, with TRBD1 matching over 7 bases. The CDR3 spans 16 residues. V lost 3 bases and J lost 6; bases outside the gene matches: 9. The germline V gene encodes CDR1 SGHRS and CDR2 YFSETQ. CDR3 region: CASSYVHRDSNSPLHF. Here the CDR3 DNA reads TGCGCCAGCAGCTACGTCCACCGGGACAGTAATTCACCCCTCCACTTT.

The genes are TRBV10-3 and TRBJ1-5, with D unclear. Deletions cut 6 bases from V and 6 bases from J, with 15 bases between. From germline, CDR1 is ENHRY and CDR2 SYGVKD. This CDR3 is built from 14 residues. The CDR3 nucleotides read TGTGCCATCAGGGGAGACCCCCCCGGTCAGCCCCAGCATTTT. Translating it yields CAIRGDPPGQPQHF.

The table lists this clone with a few counts. The chain uses TRBV15 and TRBJ2-1, with D tentatively TRBD2 (6 bases). Germline lookup yields CDR1 LNHNV and CDR2 YYDKDF (reference sequence). V shed 2 bases and J shed 4 bases, with 12 bases lying between them. CDR3 length: 15 residues. Here the CDR3 reads CATSRSAGRYNEQFF. CDR3 nucleotide sequence: TGTGCCACCAGCAGATCAGCGGGCAGATACAATGAGCAGTTCTTC.

The J gene is TRBJ2-1, the V gene TRBV30; D unclear. The CDR3 runs to 12 residues. Germline values: CDR1 GTSNPN, CDR2 SVGIG (reference sequence). Between the trimmed V and J ends, which lost 8 bases and 3 bases, there was a span of 11 bases. As DNA, the CDR3 is TGTGCCGGCGCGGAGAGCTACAATGAGCAGTTCTTC. Its protein product is CAGAESYNEQFF.

V gene TRBV7-9 combines with J gene TRBJ2-3, with 9 bases matching TRBD2. Losses at the gene ends were 5 bases for V and 6 bases for J; bases not matched to a gene: 9. The germline CDR1 and CDR2 sequences are SEHNR and FQNEAQ (reference sequence). This CDR3 spans 15 amino acids. The DNA of the CDR3 is TGTGCCAGCAGCCGTCCTGGGACTAGCCCCGATACGCAGTATTTT. Translating it yields CASSRPGTSPDTQYF. The complete variable domain, with remaining parts taken from reference TRBV7-9 and TRBJ2-3, reads DTGVSQNPRHKITKRGQNVTFRCDPISEHNRLYWYRQTLGQGPEFLTYFQNEAQLEKSRLLSDRFSAERPKGSFSTLEIQRTEQGDSAMYLCASSRPGTSPDTQYFGPGTRLTVL.

V and J are TRBV28 and TRBJ2-2; D is perhaps TRBD1 (6 bases). The CDR3 spans 17 residues. Trimming took 1 base from V and 0 from J, leaving 12 bases between them. Germline-derived CDR1 and CDR2 are MDHEN and SYDVKM. CDR3 in amino acids: CASSLSSRGTNTGELFF. In DNA, the CDR3 is TGTGCCAGCAGTTTATCGTCTAGGGGGACGAACACCGGGGAGCTGTTTTTT.

The chain employs TRBV15 and TRBJ2-2; 9 bases line up with TRBD1. Germline CDR1 reads LNHNV; CDR2 reads YYDKDF (reference sequence). The CDR3 runs to 16 residues. With 1 base clipped from V and 7 bases from J, the junction kept 7 bases outside the gene matches. This CDR3 is CATSRGGQGFGGELFF. Written as DNA, the CDR3 is TGTGCCACCAGCAGAGGTGGACAGGGGTTCGGCGGGGAGCTGTTTTTT.

This clone has only a few counts. The J gene is TRBJ2-1, the V gene TRBV11-2; 8 nucleotides line up with TRBD2. Germline V CDR1 and CDR2: SGHAT, FQNNGV. V lost 1 base to trimming and J lost 4 bases; unmatched junction nucleotides: 6. This CDR3 spans 16 amino acids. The CDR3 bases are TGTGCCAGCAGCTTAGTTGGACTAGCAGGTTACAATGAGCAGTTCTTC. Amino acid sequence: CASSLVGLAGYNEQFF.

The chain carries TRBV16 and TRBJ1-5; D is perhaps TRBD1 (6 bases). This CDR3 spans 14 amino acids. V shed 5 bases and J shed 5 bases, with 13 bases lying between them. Germline lookup yields CDR1 KGHSY and CDR2 FQNENV. CDR3 in DNA: TGTGCCAGCAGCACCGACAGGATCCATCAGCCCCAGCATTTT. Translating it yields CASSTDRIHQPQHF.

The chain is built from TRBV11-3 and TRBJ2-3, with 9 bases aligning to TRBD2. Germline V lookup: CDR1 SGHNT, CDR2 YENEEA. Trimming took 8 bases from V and 4 from J; bases not matched to a gene: 10. This CDR3 has 15 amino acids. CDR3 sequence: CASELSGSGSDTQYF. The CDR3 DNA reads as TGTGCCAGCGAACTTAGCGGGAGTGGATCAGATACGCAGTATTTT.